This TCR beta chain comes out of a study of T cell responses to AZD1222 COVID-19 vaccine. This table comes from immunoSEQ multiplex PCR, and its TCRdb copy is limited to in-frame clones, with some not included. The sample has under 95,000 clones; around 91% are singletons. The germline V gene has CDR1 SNHLY and CDR2 FYNNEI. V was pared by 11 bases and J by 7 bases, with 20 bases between. The CDR3 has 13 residues. This chain uses TRBV2 with TRBJ1-2; a possible D gene is TRBD1 (6 bases). The sequenced sample was peripheral blood, obtained on day 0 of AZD1222 vaccination. The receptor's source is an adult in good health. CDR3 nucleotides: TGTGCCTCACAGGGTTCGGTTTTTCGTGGCTACACCTTC. Its protein is CASQGSVFRGYTF.